This TCR beta chain was identified in a study of PD-L1 blockade in urothelial cancer. Study-wide background: Typically, measured as a median, blood samples had 141,255 T cells.

Repertoires were generated with immunoSEQ multiplex PCR, while TCRdb's copy carries only in-frame clones and drops some. The sample lists approximately 52,000 clones; 70% to 85% were seen once. V was pared by 5 bases and J by 8 bases, with 12 bases between. The CDR3 has 12 residues. CDR1 is LNHDA, CDR2 SQIVND, per germline (reference sequence). Each patient presented with locally advanced or metastatic urothelial carcinoma. The specimen comprised PBMCs, sampled around atezolizumab (anti-PD-L1) treatment. The TCR originated in a man between 65 and 85 years old with urothelial cancer. The V gene is TRBV19, the J gene TRBJ1-2, with D maybe TRBD1 (5 bases). For the CDR3, the DNA is TGTGCCAGTAGTCCAGGACATGGGGGCTACACCTTC. The encoded protein is CASSPGHGGYTF.